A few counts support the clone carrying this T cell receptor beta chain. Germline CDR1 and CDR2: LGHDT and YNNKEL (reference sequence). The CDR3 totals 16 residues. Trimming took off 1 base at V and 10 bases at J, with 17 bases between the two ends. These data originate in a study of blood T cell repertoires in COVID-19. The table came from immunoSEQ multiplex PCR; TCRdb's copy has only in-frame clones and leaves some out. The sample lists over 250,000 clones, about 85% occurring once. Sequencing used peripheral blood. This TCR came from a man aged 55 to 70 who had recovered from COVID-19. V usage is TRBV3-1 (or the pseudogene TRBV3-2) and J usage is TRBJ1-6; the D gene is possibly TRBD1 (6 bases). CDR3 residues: CASSQGAGAWESPLHF. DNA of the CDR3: TGTGCCAGCAGCCAAGGGGCAGGGGCTTGGGAGTCACCCCTCCACTTT.